This T cell receptor beta chain was obtained from a study of CD8 T cells in Susac syndrome. The CDR3 extends over 15 amino acids. The V segment lost 3 bases and the J segment 3 bases; nucleotides outside the gene matches: 7. CDR1 and CDR2 (germline): LGHNA, YNFKEQ. The authors reverse transcribed roughly 0.5 to 1 ug RNA with random hexamers. TCRdb re-called the immunoSEQ multiplex PCR reads with MiXCR, one entry per CDR3 protein. The data contain about 200,000 distinct CDR3 sequences, 90% to 95% of them seen just once; the ten biggest clones take up about 0.094%. The sequence came from a human donor in good health. Sequencing was performed on CD4+ T cells from PBMCs. The rearrangement joins TRBV4-2 to TRBJ1-1; 7 bases line up with TRBD1. The CDR3 DNA reads TGTGCCAGCAGCCAGCGACAGGGTGAGGACACTGAAGCTTTCTTT. This sequence encodes CASSQRQGEDTEAFF.